This TCR beta chain was documented in a study of shared clonotypes between healthy human individuals. In the study overall: A couple of women and three men aged 18 to 49 served as donors.

Germline V lookup: CDR1 SGDLS, CDR2 YYNGEE. V lost 0 bases, J lost 7 bases, and 6 bases stayed unmatched. The CDR3 loop spans 15 amino acids. Generated by immunoSEQ multiplex PCR, the TCRdb table keeps only in-frame clones and is missing some. Among 2 million to 2.5 million clones listed, approximately 94% were seen once. Findings of the study overall: The represented genetic and exposure-history diversity was limited by the small number of donors. A generally larger estimated richness was seen in naive subsets than in memory subsets.

Of note for this clone: What it recognizes is unknown.

The origin of this receptor is a man between 18 and 29 years old in good health. The sequenced material came from naive CD4+ T cells sorted from blood. The subset here: CD45RA+ positively selected. The J gene is TRBJ2-1, the V gene TRBV9; 8 bases agree with TRBD2. The CDR3 loop reads CASSVAHSGGNEQFF. DNA for the CDR3: TGTGCCAGCAGCGTAGCCCACTCGGGGGGGAATGAGCAGTTCTTC.